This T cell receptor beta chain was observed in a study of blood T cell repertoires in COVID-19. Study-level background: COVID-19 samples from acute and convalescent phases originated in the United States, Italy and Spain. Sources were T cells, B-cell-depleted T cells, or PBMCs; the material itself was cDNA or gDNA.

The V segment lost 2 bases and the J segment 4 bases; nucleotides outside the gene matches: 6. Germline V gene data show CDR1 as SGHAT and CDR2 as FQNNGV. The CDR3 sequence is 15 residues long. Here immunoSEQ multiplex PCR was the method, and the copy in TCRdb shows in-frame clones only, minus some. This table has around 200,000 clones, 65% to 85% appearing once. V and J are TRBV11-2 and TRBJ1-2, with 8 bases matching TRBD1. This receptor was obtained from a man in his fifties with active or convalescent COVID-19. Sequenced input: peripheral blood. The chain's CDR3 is CASSLQGASGYGYTF. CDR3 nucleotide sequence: TGTGCCAGCAGCTTACAGGGGGCCTCGGGCTATGGCTACACCTTC.